The entry below describes one TCR beta chain. The antigen remains undetermined. V gave up 9 bases and J gave up 4 bases, with 12 bases separating them. Germline-derived CDR1 and CDR2 are MNHEY and SVGAGI. The CDR3 spans 13 residues. Use of 60 Vbeta and 13 Jbeta primers characterized the PCR. The data were produced by immunoSEQ multiplex PCR, yet TCRdb's version contains in-frame clones alone and is incomplete. This sample has about 95,000 clones, with around four fifths found just once. This sample was included in a study of cytomegalovirus exposure and HLA in healthy donors. Whole-study results and caveats: In a later analysis, a genetic analysis reported fewer productive-TCR N-insertions in an Asian-associated ancestry cluster than the cohort average. Certain indistinguishable V segments, among them TRBV6-2 and TRBV6-3, were excluded.

The genes are TRBV6-5 and TRBJ1-4; D possibly corresponds to TRBD1 (5 bases). Sequencing input: PBMCs. The clonotype comes from a woman in her forties in good health and CMV-seronegative. CDR3 sequence: CASSLTVNEKLFF. DNA for the CDR3: TGTGCCAGTTCTTTGACAGTTAATGAAAAACTGTTTTTT.